This TCR beta chain was identified during a study of breast tumors, draining lymph nodes, adjacent tissues. Findings and limits, study-wide: Findings are consistent with lymph node origin and intratumoral expansion of most tumor T cells. Data only fit, rather than demonstrated, lymph node origin of most tumor T cells. Luminal-like breast cancer showed significantly higher tumor–nontumor repertoire similarity than basal-like.

MiXCR, applied by TCRdb to the multiplex PCR reads, yields one record per CDR3 protein. The sample shows 60,000 to 65,000 distinct CDR3 sequences, around 60% of them seen only once. This clonotype was found many times. Its antigen is still unknown. From germline, CDR1 is MGHDK and CDR2 SYGVNS. This CDR3 contains 12 residues. Sequenced input: breast tumor tissue. The rearrangement links TRBV25-1 to TRBJ2-3; a weak D match, TRBD1 (6 bases). This receptor was identified in a female donor with breast cancer. Some clones in this sample may be carry-over from other donors' samples. CDR3 amino acids: CAAQGSTDTQYF. In DNA, the CDR3 is TGTGCTGCGCAGGGGAGCACAGATACGCAGTATTTT.